This T cell receptor beta chain comes out of a study of vaccination and CD4 T cells after COVID-19 (dated by TCRdb to 2021 to 2024). Regarding the study in general: Every convalescent patient had a positive nasal swab PCR test for SARS-CoV-2, with mild disease in 9 or 10 patients and severe disease in one. Six males and four females were included in the convalescent cohort, with two Hispanic individuals, seven Caucasians, two Asians and one multiracial person represented. Each participant got two doses of either the Pfizer-BioNTech BNT162b2 vaccine (n=8) or the Moderna mRNA-1273 vaccine (n=2). Post-COVID blood samples were collected from convalescent patients a median of about 92 days after diagnosis, with a range of about 30 to 161 days. Post-vaccine blood samples were taken a median of about 70 days after the second vaccine dose, with a range of 14 to 241 days. Culture stimuli were overlapping spike peptide pools from SARS-CoV-2 and from the common cold coronaviruses HCoV-NL63, HCoV-OC43 and HCoV-229E. In control cultures, a CEFX viral epitope pool was used as positive control, an HIV-1 Nef peptide pool was used as negative control, or no peptide was added. The spike-specific CD4+ TCR repertoire was compared before and after mRNA vaccination in 10 to 11 COVID-19 convalescent patients and a few infection-naive healthy vaccine recipients. Results the study describes overall, beyond this receptor: In convalescent patients, a median around 85% of post-vaccine SARS-CoV-2-reactive clones were detected only after vaccination, and vaccine-specific priming was suggested by this finding. The median number of SARS-CoV-2-reactive clonotypes rose from fewer than 25 after infection to around 40 after vaccination, but the change was not significant. Nearly all vaccine-specific clones in convalescent patients (304 of 307) were mono-reactive for SARS-CoV-2 spike rather than cross-reactive with common cold coronaviruses. Only a relatively small number of convalescent patients were included in the study, and early timepoints following natural infection were not analyzed.

CDR1 and CDR2 are read off the germline V gene as MDHEN and SYDVKM. Reading from cysteine to phenylalanine, the CDR3 counts 12 amino acids. The sequence is cut down to CDR3 DNA, 36 bases in frame from base 1. Trimming removed 3 bases from V and 8 bases from J, leaving 8 bases between the germline ends. This sample's treatment or condition label indicates: approximately 9-day PBMC culture with coronavirus spike peptide pools or control peptides (ViraFEST assay). To expand antigen-specific T cells with peptide pools and then pick out the expanded clonotypes through TCR sequencing, the study relied on the ViraFEST assay. The convalescent patients' positive SARS-CoV-2 PCR tests were from March to December 2020, which was before the Alpha, Beta and Delta variants emerged in the United States. Approximately 1.8 million PBMCs per well were cultured in IMDM with approximately 5% human AB serum and approximately 9.8 IU/ml IL-2, plus 10 ug/ml peptide pools. Half of the culture medium was replaced with fresh IL-2-containing medium on days 3 and 7. CD4+ T cells were isolated after around 11 days of culture through negative selection using the EasySep CD4+ T cell isolation kit. PBMCs were separated from whole blood using Ficoll-Paque Plus gradient centrifugation and then either used fresh or cryopreserved at -140C. Each culture condition was generally run in triplicate wells.

The method was PCR. DNA from cultured CD4+ T cells underwent TCR sequencing with the Oncomine TCR Beta short-read assay at the Johns Hopkins FTIC core. Genomic DNA was extracted from the cultured CD4+ T cells with the QIAamp micro DNA kit. Oncomine TCR Beta libraries from cultured CD4+ T cells were pooled with unique dual indexes and sequenced on an Illumina iSeq 100. In the paper's pipeline: Non-productive sequences were removed, and CDR3s that did not start with C, did not end with F or W, or were shorter than 7 amino acids were discarded. The MANAFEST web application identified antigen-specific clonotypes by comparing peptide-stimulated wells against reference wells and other culture wells. Positive clones required FDR below 0.05, an odds ratio above 5, and productive frequency above 0.1% in at least two of three replicate wells. A clonotype counted as cross-reactive if it showed significant expansion both in the SARS-CoV-2 spike wells and in at least one common cold coronavirus spike condition. Using R version 3.6.1, CDR3 homology was evaluated through Levenshtein distances (stringdist) along with unrooted phylogenetic trees (ape). TCRdb took the public reads, trimmed them with fastp at Q25, ran MiXCR for clone calling and kept in-frame beta chains. Rows with one shared CDR3 protein collapse into an entry with the most common genes and DNA. TCRdb, not the original authors, processed these V and J calls. Recorded for this sample are around 18,000 distinct CDR3 sequences; around 70% of them occurred a single time. The ten largest clones capture about 16% of the sample.

Points on this clonotype: The antigen this receptor binds is unknown. Base qualities are not at hand, and no much larger clone is one base apart.

Here the chain combines TRBV28 and TRBJ2-1; the D gene cannot be resolved reliably. Sequences were obtained from CD4+ T cells from blood, cultured in vitro. The receptor was derived from a human donor who had recovered from COVID-19. The nucleotides are TGTGCCAGCAGTTTCCGGGTCTATGAGCAGTTCTTC. This gives the protein CASSFRVYEQFF.